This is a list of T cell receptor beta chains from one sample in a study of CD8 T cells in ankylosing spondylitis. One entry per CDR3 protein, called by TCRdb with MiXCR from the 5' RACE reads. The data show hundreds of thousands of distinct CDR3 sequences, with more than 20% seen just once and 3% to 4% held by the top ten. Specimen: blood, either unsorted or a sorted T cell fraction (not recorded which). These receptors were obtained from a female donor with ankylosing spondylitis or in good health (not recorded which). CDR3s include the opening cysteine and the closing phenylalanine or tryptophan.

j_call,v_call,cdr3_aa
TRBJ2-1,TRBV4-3,CASSQDGGGSYNEQFF
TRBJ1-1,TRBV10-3,CAIRGQGAGEAFF
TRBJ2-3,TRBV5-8,CASSLELVTDTQYF
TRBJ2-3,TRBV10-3,CAITSSVEADTQYF
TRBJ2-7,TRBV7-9,CASSYSQGGEQYF
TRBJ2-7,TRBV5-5,CASSHAGQPSYEQYF
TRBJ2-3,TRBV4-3,CASSQEGGLTDTQYF
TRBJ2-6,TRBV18,CASSLGPISGANVLTF
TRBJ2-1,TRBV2,CASSEPGGIYNEQFF
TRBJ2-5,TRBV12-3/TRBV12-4,CASSLELAQETQYF
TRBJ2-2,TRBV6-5,CASSYGTGYTGELFF
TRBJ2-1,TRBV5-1,CASSSLTGPTNEQFF
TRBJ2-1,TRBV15,CATSRRLAGSNEQFF
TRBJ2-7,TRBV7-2,CASSPRRDALYEQYF
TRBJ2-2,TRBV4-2,CASSRETGFNTGELFF
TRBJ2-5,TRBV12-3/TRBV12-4,CASSFSGFETQYF
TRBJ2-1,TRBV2,CASIRAGDEQFF
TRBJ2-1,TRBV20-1,CSARGSGRANEQFF
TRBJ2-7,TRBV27,CASSPSVRREQYF
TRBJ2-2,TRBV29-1,CSVDDSNTGELFF
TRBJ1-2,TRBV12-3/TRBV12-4,CVTPGQVDGYTF
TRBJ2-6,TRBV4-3,CASSQDQGTGANVLTF
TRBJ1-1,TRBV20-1,CSARDRVGTEAFF
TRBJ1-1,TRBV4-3,CASSQNSGQGRANTEAFF
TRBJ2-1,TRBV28,CASSFRGPGGLGGKQFF
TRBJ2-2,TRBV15,CATSRESGELFF
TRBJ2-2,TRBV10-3,CASCQGAQNTGELFF
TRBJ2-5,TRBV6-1,CASRRTLGQETQYF
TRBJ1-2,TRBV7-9,CASSLSAVQGGGYTF
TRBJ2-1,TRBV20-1,CSGGLISSYNEQFF
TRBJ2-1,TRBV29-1,CSVGTGDDEQFF
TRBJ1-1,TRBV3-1,CASSSRWRDTEAFF
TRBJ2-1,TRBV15,CATSSPRGYNEQFF
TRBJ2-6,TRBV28,CASSKRTRGGSGANVLTF
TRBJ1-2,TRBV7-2,CASSFKGAFGYTF
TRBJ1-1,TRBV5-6,CASSPRGYGEAFF
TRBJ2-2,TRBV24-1,CATSPGTGGAGELFF
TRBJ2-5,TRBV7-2,CASSADRGVPETQYF
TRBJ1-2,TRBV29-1,CSVEDRGTRVTF
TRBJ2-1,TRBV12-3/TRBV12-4,CASSSRDPFNEQFF